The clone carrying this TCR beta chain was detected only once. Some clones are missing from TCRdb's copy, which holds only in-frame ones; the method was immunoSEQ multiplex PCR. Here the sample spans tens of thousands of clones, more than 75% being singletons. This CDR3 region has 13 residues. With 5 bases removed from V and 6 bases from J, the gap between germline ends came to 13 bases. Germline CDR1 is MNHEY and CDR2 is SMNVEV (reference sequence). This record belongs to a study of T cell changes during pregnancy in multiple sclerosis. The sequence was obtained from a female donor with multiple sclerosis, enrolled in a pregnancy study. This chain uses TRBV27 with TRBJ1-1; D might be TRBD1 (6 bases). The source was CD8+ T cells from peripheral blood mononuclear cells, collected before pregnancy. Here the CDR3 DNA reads TGTGCCAGCAGTCTTGGGGGGGCCGCTGAAGCTTTCTTT. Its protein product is CASSLGGAAEAFF.